This T cell receptor beta chain appears in the sequencing data of a study of cytomegalovirus exposure and HLA in healthy donors. Trimming shortened V by 1 base and J by 0 bases, and 10 bases separated the two germline ends. The germline CDR1 and CDR2 sequences are LGHNA and YSLEER. The CDR3 is 16 residues long. The study ran its PCR with 60 Vbeta and 13 Jbeta primers. Sequencing used immunoSEQ multiplex PCR; TCRdb keeps in-frame clones, though not all of them. The sample includes under 200,000 clones. The chain employs TRBV4-3 and TRBJ1-3; D is possibly TRBD1 (6 bases). The source of this sequence is a man between 25 and 39 years old in good health and CMV-seronegative. Sequenced: PBMCs. The CDR3 nucleotides read TGCGCCAGCAGCCAAGGGGGACAAAGCTCTGGAAACACCATATATTTT. It encodes CASSQGGQSSGNTIYF.